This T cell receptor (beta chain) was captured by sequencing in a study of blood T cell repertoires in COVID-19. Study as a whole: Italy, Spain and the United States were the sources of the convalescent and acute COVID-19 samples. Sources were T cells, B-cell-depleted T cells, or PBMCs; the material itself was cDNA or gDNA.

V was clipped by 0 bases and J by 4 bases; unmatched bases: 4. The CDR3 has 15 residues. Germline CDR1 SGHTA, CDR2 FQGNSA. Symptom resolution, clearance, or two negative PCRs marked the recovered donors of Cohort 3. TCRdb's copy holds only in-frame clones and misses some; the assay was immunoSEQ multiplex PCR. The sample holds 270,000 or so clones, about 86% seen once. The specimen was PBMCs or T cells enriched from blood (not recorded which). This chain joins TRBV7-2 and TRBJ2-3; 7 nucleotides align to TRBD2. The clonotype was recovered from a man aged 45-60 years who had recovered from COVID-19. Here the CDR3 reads CASSLAMAGADTQYF. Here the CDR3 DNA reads TGTGCCAGCAGCTTAGCGATGGCGGGAGCAGATACGCAGTATTTT.